Each of the 6 T cell receptor beta chains below was sequenced from the same sample in a study of long-term antiretroviral therapy in people with HIV. An immunoSEQ assay, version v3.0, was performed at survey level. Sequencing used immunoSEQ multiplex PCR; TCRdb keeps in-frame clones, though not all of them. The profile shows more than 15,000 clones, approximately 93% of them singletons. The sequenced sample was unsorted PBMCs, obtained 0.6 years after starting antiretroviral therapy. The receptors derive from a woman aged 35 to 49 with HIV.

V gene TRBV19 combines with J gene TRBJ1-2; a weak D match, TRBD1 (5 bases). The V end lost 8 bases, the J end lost 1 base, and 14 bases lay between the germline ends. Germline V gene sequence: CDR1 LNHDA, CDR2 SQIVND (reference sequence). The CDR3 has 14 residues. CDR3: CASPKLRDNYGYTF. CDR3 bases: TGTGCCAGTCCCAAACTCAGGGATAACTATGGCTACACCTTC.

The V and J genes are TRBV4-3 and TRBJ2-7; no clear D. The CDR3 has 16 amino acids. The V and J ends lost 0 bases and 2 bases respectively, with 14 bases between them. Germline V CDR1 and CDR2: LGHNA, YSLEER. CDR3 residues: CASSQEWQLTTYEQYF. The CDR3 region has the DNA TGCGCCAGCAGCCAAGAATGGCAGCTTACTACCTACGAGCAGTACTTC.

The chain carries TRBV7-9 and TRBJ2-5; D unresolved. In germline, CDR1 is SEHNR, CDR2 FQNEAQ (reference sequence). The germline V and J ends were trimmed by 0 bases and 4 bases, with 12 bases remaining between them. The CDR3 loop spans 15 amino acids. The CDR3 sequence: CASSLALREGETQYF. CDR3 coding DNA: TGTGCCAGCAGCTTAGCGCTAAGGGAAGGAGAGACCCAGTACTTC.

J is TRBJ2-5 and V is TRBV6-1; 7 nucleotides match TRBD1. CDR1 and CDR2 (germline): MNHNS, SASEGT. The CDR3 length is 18 residues. The V and J ends lost 0 bases and 5 bases, in that order; junction bases with no gene match: 15. The CDR3 spells CASSEAARGGARWETQYF. CDR3 bases: TGTGCCAGCAGTGAAGCGGCGCGAGGGGGCGCGAGGTGGGAGACCCAGTACTTC.

The V and J genes are TRBV5-1 and TRBJ1-4, with no clear D. The CDR3 length is 13 residues. The germline V and J ends were trimmed by 0 bases and 8 bases, with 8 bases remaining between them. The germline V gene has CDR1 SGHRS and CDR2 YFSETQ. CDR3 residues: CASSLGPEEKLFF. The CDR3 bases are TGCGCCAGCAGCTTGGGCCCGGAAGAAAAACTGTTTTTT. Based on the CDR3 plus reference TRBV5-1 and TRBJ1-4, the full variable domain is KAGVTQTPRYLIKTRGQQVTLSCSPISGHRSVSWYQQTPGQGLQFLFEYFSETQRNKGNFPGRFSGRQFSNSRSEMNVSTLELGDSALYLCASSLGPEEKLFFGSGTQLSVL.

CDR3 in amino acids: CASSSGTPAKTVIADTQYF. Here the CDR3 DNA reads TGTGCCAGCAGCTCGGGAACGCCAGCCAAAACTGTGATTGCAGATACGCAGTATTTT. This rearrangement joins TRBV13 to TRBJ2-3; D is possibly TRBD2 (5 bases). Trimming cost V 4 bases and J 4 bases, with 27 bases left between them. CDR1 and CDR2 from the germline V gene are PRHDT and FYEKMQ (reference sequence). CDR3 length equals 19 residues.